The 30 T cell receptor beta chains below all came from one sample that was sequenced in a study of spatial heterogeneity in lung cancer. The time point here: blood at routine non-recurrence follow-up after resection. Each CDR3 protein is one row after TCRdb ran MiXCR on the 5' RACE reads. This sample carries under 35,000 distinct CDR3 sequences, 5% to 5.5% of them seen once, and the ten largest clones take 24%. The sample consisted of PBMCs, taken at follow-up. The receptors come from a female donor with early-stage non-small cell lung cancer.

The V call is TRBV6-6, the J call TRBJ1-4; D is perhaps TRBD1 (5 bases). Trimming removed 5 bases at V and 4 bases at J, with 17 bases between. The CDR3 consists of 16 residues. Germline-derived CDR1 and CDR2 are MNHNY and SVGAGI (reference sequence). The CDR3 nucleotides read TGTGCCAGCAGTCCTGACAATCAGGGAATTAATGAAAAACTGTTTTTT. This gives the protein CASSPDNQGINEKLFF.

This clonotype was detected ten times or more. The rearrangement joins TRBV10-3 to TRBJ2-2, with a tentative D call TRBD1 (6 bases). Germline V CDR1 and CDR2: ENHRY, SYGVKD. The V end lost 0 bases, the J end lost 2 bases, and 7 bases lay between the germline ends. This CDR3 region has 15 residues. The CDR3 loop is CAISESGTNTGELFF. The CDR3 coding sequence is TGTGCCATCAGTGAGTCGGGGACAAACACCGGGGAGCTGTTTTTT.

This clonotype was recorded at least ten times. V gene TRBV7-8 combines with J gene TRBJ1-6; 8 bases match TRBD1. With V trimmed by 7 bases and J by 6 bases, 5 bases remained unmatched. The CDR3 runs to 14 residues. The germline CDR1 and CDR2 sequences are SGHVS and FQNEAQ. The DNA for the CDR3 is TGTGCCAGCACCGACAGGGGAGTTAATTCACCCCTCCACTTT. Translating gives CASTDRGVNSPLHF.

The table lists this clonotype with many counts. J is TRBJ2-3 and V is TRBV5-4, with 15 bases identical to TRBD2. Per the germline V gene, CDR1 is SGHNT and CDR2 is YYREEE (reference sequence). The length of the CDR3 is 17 residues. The junction had 13 bases not matched to a gene; V was cut back by 9 bases and J by 5 bases. Here the CDR3 reads CAISGLAGGPVGDTQYF. The CDR3 DNA is TGTGCCATCTCCGGACTAGCGGGAGGGCCAGTTGGAGATACGCAGTATTTT.

This clonotype was seen more than once but under ten times. This chain uses TRBV28 with TRBJ2-3; D perhaps matches TRBD2 (6 bases). V lost 6 bases and J 2 bases, leaving 18 bases between the germline ends. CDR1 and CDR2 (germline): MDHEN, SYDVKM. The CDR3 consists of 16 residues. The CDR3 sequence: CASRDPGRGLTDTQYF. DNA of the CDR3: TGTGCCAGCAGGGACCCCGGGCGGGGCCTCACAGATACGCAGTATTTT. Drawing the rest from reference TRBV28 and TRBJ2-3, the complete variable domain is DVKVTQSSRYLVKRTGEKVFLECVQDMDHENMFWYRQDPGLGLRLIYFSYDVKMKEKGDIPEGYSVSREKKERFSLILESASTNQTSMYLCASRDPGRGLTDTQYFGPGTRLTVL.

In this sample, this clonotype is medium-sized. This sequence joins TRBV28 and TRBJ2-7; tentative D call: TRBD1 (5 bases). CDR3 length equals 12 residues. With 6 bases removed from V and 9 bases from J, the gap between germline ends came to 15 bases. Germline CDR1 and CDR2: MDHEN and SYDVKM. Here the CDR3 reads CASSPQGVGQYF. DNA of the CDR3: TGTGCCAGCAGCCCCCAAGGGGTTGGGCAGTACTTC.

This clonotype was counted at least ten times. The chain is built from TRBV9 and TRBJ1-6, with D unresolved. The CDR3 is 14 amino acids. The ends were cut back, 4 bases at V and 7 bases at J, with 12 bases in the middle. CDR1 and CDR2 (germline): SGDLS, YYNGEE. Here the CDR3 DNA reads TGTGCCAGCAGCTCAGACGGCCGAAATTCACCCCTCCACTTT. Its translation: CASSSDGRNSPLHF.

This clonotype was recorded at least ten times. The chain recombines TRBV20-1 with TRBJ1-5; no clear D gene. V lost 6 bases, J lost 7 bases, and 13 bases lay in between. This CDR3 is built from 12 residues. Per the germline V gene, CDR1 is DFQATT and CDR2 is SNEGSKA (reference sequence). The CDR3 sequence is CSAQTPNQPQHF. The CDR3 DNA reads TGCAGTGCCCAGACCCCAAACCAGCCCCAGCATTTT.

This clonotype was seen ten or more times. This chain joins TRBV9 and TRBJ2-2, with a possible D match to TRBD2 (5 bases). CDR1 SGDLS and CDR2 YYNGEE come from the germline V gene. CDR3 length: 16 amino acids. V lost 0 bases and J lost 5, with 14 bases in between. This CDR3 is CASSVGASGATGELFF. The DNA for the CDR3 is TGTGCCAGCAGCGTAGGGGCAAGCGGAGCTACCGGGGAGCTGTTTTTT.

This clonotype was seen ten or more times. The chain has TRBV4-3 and TRBJ1-2; the D gene is possibly TRBD1 (5 bases). V was cut by 4 bases and J by 7 bases, with 16 bases left in between. The CDR3 covers 14 residues. Looked up from germline, CDR1 is LGHNA and CDR2 is YSLEER. Here the CDR3 DNA reads TGCGCCAGCAGCCCCAAGCCCTTGGGGCTTGGCTACACCTTC. Protein: CASSPKPLGLGYTF.

This clonotype was seen many times. The chain has TRBV7-3 and TRBJ2-3; TRBD2 is a possible D gene (7 bases). Germline V gene sequence: CDR1 SGHTA, CDR2 FQGTGA. The germline V and J ends were trimmed by 2 bases and 4 bases, with 13 bases remaining between them. The CDR3 has 15 residues. The CDR3: CASSLALGGADTQYF. The CDR3 DNA reads TGTGCCAGCAGCTTAGCACTAGGGGGGGCAGATACGCAGTATTTT.

This clonotype was recorded many times. This chain joins TRBV5-6 and TRBJ2-1; possible D gene TRBD2, 5 bases. With 0 bases removed from V and 6 bases from J, the gap between germline ends came to 10 bases. There are 14 residues in the CDR3. Germline CDR1 reads SGHDT; CDR2 reads YYEEEE. The CDR3 loop reads CASSLAEGFNEQFF. CDR3 DNA sequence: TGTGCCAGCAGCTTGGCCGAGGGTTTCAATGAGCAGTTCTTC.

In this sample, this clonotype turned up a few times. The chain has TRBV20-1 and TRBJ2-3; 8 positions match TRBD2. This CDR3 spans 15 amino acids. V dropped 6 bases and J dropped 4; count of bases not matched to a gene: 12. CDR1 DFQATT and CDR2 SNEGSKA come from the germline V gene (reference sequence). The CDR3 nucleotides read TGCAGTGCCCGCGGTCCGGGAGGGCCCGCAGATACGCAGTATTTT. Translated: CSARGPGGPADTQYF.

This clonotype has at least ten counts. This rearrangement joins TRBV9 to TRBJ2-1; possibly TRBD2 for D (6 bases). The ends were cut back, 0 bases at V and 8 bases at J, with 15 bases in the middle. The CDR3 runs 15 residues. Germline loops: CDR1 SGDLS, CDR2 YYNGEE. In DNA form, the CDR3 reads TGTGCCAGCAGCGTAGATGAGACTAGGACGTATGAGCAGTTCTTC. Translated, it gives CASSVDETRTYEQFF.

This clonotype came up many times. The gene calls are TRBV19 and TRBJ2-1; TRBD2 matches at 9 bases. With 1 base clipped from V and 7 bases from J, the junction kept 8 bases outside the gene matches. CDR1 is LNHDA, CDR2 SQIVND, per germline (reference sequence). The CDR3 covers 16 residues. CDR3 in DNA: TGTGCCAGTAGTATAGCAGCGGGAGGCCGTTGGAATGAGCAGTTCTTC. As protein: CASSIAAGGRWNEQFF. Supplemented by reference TRBV19 and TRBJ2-1, the full variable domain reads DGGITQSPKYLFRKEGQNVTLSCEQNLNHDAMYWYRQDPGQGLRLIYYSQIVNDFQKGDIAEGYSVSREKKESFPLTVTSAQKNPTAFYLCASSIAAGGRWNEQFFGPGTRLTVL.

The V call is TRBV7-9, the J call TRBJ2-2; 7 nucleotides agree with TRBD1. The CDR3 is made up of 15 amino acids. Losses at the gene ends were 5 bases for V and 5 bases for J; bases not matched to a gene: 8. CDR1 is SEHNR, CDR2 FQNEAQ, per germline (reference sequence). CDR3 amino acids: CASSPDRVVTGELFF. The DNA for the CDR3 is TGTGCCAGCAGCCCAGACAGGGTAGTGACCGGGGAGCTGTTTTTT.

This clonotype was observed many times. This rearrangement joins TRBV19 to TRBJ2-3; D is possibly TRBD1 (5 bases). V was shortened by 3 bases and J by 3 bases, with 16 bases between the two germline ends. The CDR3 spans 16 residues. Germline CDR1 LNHDA, CDR2 SQIVND (reference sequence). As DNA, the CDR3 is TGTGCCAGTAGTATTGGGGCACAGACGACAACAGATACGCAGTATTTT. Translating it yields CASSIGAQTTTDTQYF.

This clonotype has just a few counts. This chain connects TRBV20-1 to TRBJ1-1; D is unclear. The germline CDR1 and CDR2 sequences are DFQATT and SNEGSKA (reference sequence). V lost 0 bases, J lost 1 base, and 12 bases lay in between. This CDR3 is built from 15 residues. CDR3 region: CSARDLRAQNTEAFF. CDR3 nucleotides: TGCAGTGCTAGAGATCTTCGGGCCCAGAACACTGAAGCTTTCTTT.

This clonotype is medium-sized within its sample. The chain recombines TRBV7-2 with TRBJ1-2; D possibly corresponds to TRBD1 (5 bases). Trimming stripped 8 bases from V and 3 bases from J, with 13 bases between. Germline assignment: CDR1 SGHTA and CDR2 FQGNSA. The CDR3 runs to 13 residues. The CDR3 here is CASGYRGYYGYTF. CDR3 nucleotides: TGTGCCAGCGGTTATAGGGGCTACTATGGCTACACCTTC.

This clonotype was detected ten times or more. V is TRBV4-2 and J is TRBJ2-7, with 11 bases lining up with TRBD2. Per the germline V gene, CDR1 is LGHNA and CDR2 is YNFKEQ. J lost 2 bases, V lost 1 base, and 10 bases had no gene match. The CDR3 consists of 18 residues. In DNA, the CDR3 is TGTGCCAGCAGCCAAGGTTTGCCTAGCGGGGGGAAAACCTACGAGCAGTACTTC. Encoded protein: CASSQGLPSGGKTYEQYF.

The chain joins TRBV6-5 to TRBJ2-7; tentatively, D is TRBD2 (7 bases). V lost 8 bases and J lost 3, with 23 bases in between. Germline loops: CDR1 MNHEY, CDR2 SVGAGI. The CDR3 extends over 16 amino acids. This CDR3 reads CASAVGGLSGNYEQYF. The DNA for the CDR3 is TGTGCCAGCGCCGTAGGGGGACTAAGCGGGAACTACGAGCAGTACTTC.

This clonotype occurred once. This may stem from a read error, because a much larger clone lies one nucleotide away. The gene calls are TRBV7-9 and TRBJ2-3; 13 bases fit TRBD2. J gave up 0 bases and V 10 bases, and 10 bases lay outside the gene matches. This CDR3 comprises 17 residues. Per the germline V gene, CDR1 is SEHNR and CDR2 is FQNEAQ (reference sequence). The CDR3 DNA follows: TGTGCCAACAGTCGGACTAGCGGGAGAGGAAGCACAGATACGCAGTATTTT. Translating gives CANSRTSGRGSTDTQYF.

This clonotype was recorded many times. CDR3 nucleotides: TGCAGTGCTACCGGTGGAGACGGTGGTGTGTACGAGCAGTACTTC. Translation: CSATGGDGGVYEQYF. This chain connects TRBV20-1 to TRBJ2-7, with D unresolved. Germline CDR1 DFQATT, CDR2 SNEGSKA (reference sequence). V shed 4 bases and J shed 4 bases, with 20 bases lying between them. The CDR3 spans 15 residues.

The table lists this clonotype with many counts. The J gene is TRBJ1-4, the V gene TRBV7-2; D might be TRBD1 (5 bases). This CDR3 is 15 amino acids long. The germline V and J ends were trimmed by 3 bases and 3 bases, with 11 bases remaining between them. Germline loops: CDR1 SGHTA, CDR2 FQGNSA. The CDR3 DNA reads as TGTGCCAGCAGCTTTTCAGGGTTAGCTAATGAAAAACTGTTTTTT. Residues: CASSFSGLANEKLFF.

In this sample, this clonotype turned up many times. The chain couples TRBV7-6 to TRBJ2-5, with 9 bases that match TRBD2. Trimming removed 2 bases from V and 4 bases from J; junction bases left unmatched: 8. Germline V lookup: CDR1 SGHVS, CDR2 FNYEAQ. The CDR3 length is 16 residues. The CDR3, as DNA: TGTGCCAGCAGCTTAAATGTAGCGGGAGAGGGAGAGACCCAGTACTTC. Translating gives CASSLNVAGEGETQYF. Looking up the rest from reference TRBV7-6 and TRBJ2-5 gives the full variable domain: GAGVSQSPRYKVTKRGQDVALRCDPISGHVSLYWYRQALGQGPEFLTYFNYEAQQDKSGLPNDRFSAERPEGSISTLTIQRTEQRDSAMYRCASSLNVAGEGETQYFGPGTRLLVL.

This clonotype was observed at least ten times. This chain uses TRBV9 with TRBJ2-6, with 7 bases lining up with TRBD1. Germline values: CDR1 SGDLS, CDR2 YYNGEE. The length of the CDR3 is 16 residues. V was clipped by 3 bases and J by 1 base; unmatched bases: 4. The CDR3 is CASSDFRGSGANVLTF. For the CDR3, the DNA is TGTGCCAGCAGCGATTTCAGGGGGTCTGGGGCCAACGTCCTGACTTTC. The complete variable domain, with remaining parts taken from reference TRBV9 and TRBJ2-6, reads DSGVTQTPKHLITATGQRVTLRCSPRSGDLSVYWYQQSLDQGLQFLIQYYNGEERAKGNILERFSAQQFPDLHSELNLSSLELGDSALYFCASSDFRGSGANVLTFGAGSRLTVL.

This clonotype was seen more than once but under ten times. The chain employs TRBV28 and TRBJ1-1, with 9 bases that match TRBD1. Germline CDR1 MDHEN, CDR2 SYDVKM. The V gene end was trimmed by 6 bases and the J gene end by 0 bases; junction bases not matched to a gene: 5. The CDR3 runs to 15 residues. In DNA form, the CDR3 reads TGTGCCAGCAGCAAGCGGACAGGGGTGAACACTGAAGCTTTCTTT. Amino acids: CASSKRTGVNTEAFF.

V and J are TRBV12-5 and TRBJ1-2; tentatively, D is TRBD1 (5 bases). This CDR3 comprises 13 residues. V was cut by 9 bases and J by 0 bases, with 11 bases left in between. CDR1 LGHNT and CDR2 FRNRAP come from the germline V gene. The CDR3 reads CASRSGANYGYTF. CDR3 in DNA: TGTGCTAGCCGTTCGGGGGCTAACTATGGCTACACCTTC.

This clonotype came up a few times. V usage is TRBV4-2 and J usage is TRBJ2-7, with 9 nucleotides matching TRBD2. Germline CDR1 is LGHNA and CDR2 is YNFKEQ. This CDR3 region has 19 residues. The junction had 17 bases not matched to a gene; V was cut back by 4 bases and J by 1 base. The CDR3 spells CASSPPPAGGSRGSYEQYF. DNA for the CDR3: TGTGCCAGCAGCCCACCTCCAGCGGGAGGTTCCCGCGGATCCTACGAGCAGTACTTC.

In its sample, this clonotype ranks as medium-sized. The chain uses TRBV29-1 and TRBJ1-2; tentatively, D is TRBD1 (5 bases). This CDR3 spans 15 amino acids. Germline V gives CDR1 SQVTM, CDR2 ANQGSEA. V shed 0 bases and J shed 8 bases, with 19 bases lying between them. In DNA, the CDR3 is TGCAGCGTTGAAGATCAGAGGGAAAAGGGGTACGGCTACACCTTC. Amino acids: CSVEDQREKGYGYTF. Full variable domain (outside the CDR3, taken from reference TRBV29-1 and TRBJ1-2): SAVISQKPSRDICQRGTSLTIQCQVDSQVTMMFWYRQQPGQSLTLIATANQGSEATYESGFVIDKFPISRPNLTFSTLTVSNMSPEDSSIYLCSVEDQREKGYGYTFGSGTRLTVV.